This T cell receptor beta chain was obtained from a study of blood T cell repertoires in COVID-19. Whole-study context: Sites across the United States, Italy and Spain contributed samples from acute and convalescent COVID-19. Sources were T cells, B-cell-depleted T cells, or PBMCs; the material itself was cDNA or gDNA.

Germline values: CDR1 SGDLS, CDR2 YYNGEE. J was trimmed by 2 bases and V by 3 bases; bases with no gene match: 7. This CDR3 is built from 16 residues. The assay was immunoSEQ multiplex PCR, and TCRdb's table has in-frame clones only and misses some. The profile covers around 200,000 clones, with 85% to 90% appearing a single time and under 2% taken by the ten largest. The origin of this receptor is a man younger than 35 with active or convalescent COVID-19. The V call is TRBV9, the J call TRBJ2-3; 9 nucleotides match TRBD1. Sequencing input: peripheral blood. The CDR3 DNA is TGTGCCAGCAGCGCCCGGGGACAGGGTCTCACAGATACGCAGTATTTT. Its protein product is CASSARGQGLTDTQYF. The variable domain in full, completed from reference TRBV9 and TRBJ2-3, reads DSGVTQTPKHLITATGQRVTLRCSPRSGDLSVYWYQQSLDQGLQFLIQYYNGEERAKGNILERFSAQQFPDLHSELNLSSLELGDSALYFCASSARGQGLTDTQYFGPGTRLTVL.